Here is one TCR beta chain with its context. Its target is unknown. The sample comes from a study of cytomegalovirus exposure and HLA in healthy donors. The study's findings and limits: Altogether, around 160 TCR beta chains were recorded as cytomegalovirus-associated. It is likely that the observed cluster of highly shared sequence variants was a sequencing artifact.

The PCR was carried out with 60 Vbeta primers and 13 Jbeta primers. Assay used: immunoSEQ multiplex PCR; TCRdb lists only in-frame clones, some missing. The data hold about 120,000 clones, with 81% observed a single time. This CDR3 region has 24 residues. The chain recombines TRBV21-1 with TRBJ2-1; the DNA was not used to check the table's D call, TRBD1. TRBV21-1 is designated a pseudogene. This TCR came from a woman under 40 in good health and CMV-seronegative. Sample: PBMCs. CDR3 bases: TGTGCCAGCAGCAAAGCGCTGACCAGGGCGATCGGCGCCCGAGGAGACGATTCCTACAATGAGCAGTTCTTC. It yields the protein CASSKALTRAIGARGDDSYNEQFF.